This T cell receptor (beta chain) was obtained from a study of cytomegalovirus exposure and HLA in healthy donors. The PCR used 60 Vbeta and 13 Jbeta primers. The repertoire was sequenced with immunoSEQ multiplex PCR; TCRdb's copy has only in-frame clones and lacks some. The sample shows about 160,000 clones, roughly 84% of them seen only once. The study, taken as a whole, reports: The authors listed about 170 TCR beta chains as cytomegalovirus-associated.

This clone came up once. Its antigen is not known. Germline V gene lookup returns CDR1 SGHDT and CDR2 YYEEEE. The V end lost 0 bases, the J end lost 8 bases, and 17 bases lay between the germline ends. The CDR3 runs 15 residues. Sequencing was done on a sample of PBMCs. The chain joins TRBV5-6 to TRBJ1-2; maybe TRBD1 (6 bases). The clonotype originates from a boy aged 2 to 10 in good health and CMV-seronegative. CDR3 nucleotides: TGTGCCAGCAGCTTGGCTCGACAGGACTCTAGGGGCTACACCTTC. It specifies CASSLARQDSRGYTF.